These T cell receptor beta chains were read from a single sample in a study of cytomegalovirus exposure and HLA in healthy donors. Using immunoSEQ multiplex PCR, the repertoire was profiled, and TCRdb retains in-frame clones only, with some absent. The table lists roughly 100,000 clones, about two thirds of them singletons, with 0.79% in the top ten. What was sequenced was PBMCs. These receptors were taken from a boy aged 5 to 17 in good health and CMV-seronegative. Both conserved end residues are part of each CDR3. A D gene is named only where the DNA matches it firmly. The size of a clone is reported for some rows only, either as once, few or many, or as a class for expanded clones.

J gene | V gene | D gene | clone size | CDR3 DNA | CDR3 protein
TRBJ1-1 | TRBV28 | - | - | TGTGCCAGCAGTCAGGGGTTCCCAGCGAACACTGAAGCTTTCTTT | CASSQGFPANTEAFF
TRBJ1-2 | TRBV12-5 | - | - | TGTGCTAGTGGTTTGGTACTAGGCAGTACTAACTATGGCTACACCTTC | CASGLVLGSTNYGYTF
TRBJ2-3 | TRBV29-1 | - | few | TGCAGCGTTGACTTCGGGAATTCGGATACGCAGTATTTT | CSVDFGNSDTQYF
TRBJ1-4 | TRBV28 | - | - | TGTGCCAGCAGTTTCCGAATGAGCCCCCTTCGGGAAAAACTGTTTTTT | CASSFRMSPLREKLFF
TRBJ1-1 | TRBV27 | - | - | TGTGCCAGCAGTTGGAACAGGAACACTGAAGCTTTCTTT | CASSWNRNTEAFF
TRBJ2-5 | TRBV11-1 | - | - | TGTGCCAGCAGCTCGGGGGTTTCGGAGACCCAGTACTTC | CASSSGVSETQYF
TRBJ2-2 | TRBV6-1 | - | - | TGTGCCAGCCATAGGGGCACCGGGGAGCTGTTTTTT | CASHRGTGELFF
TRBJ2-2 | TRBV5-4 | - | - | TGTGCCAGCAGCTTGTATGGGGAGCTGTTTTTT | CASSLYGELFF
TRBJ2-1 | TRBV6-5 | TRBD2 | - | TGTGCCAGCAAAGGGACTAGCGGGAGAGGTGAGCAGTTCTTC | CASKGTSGRGEQFF
TRBJ2-1 | TRBV4-1 | TRBD1 | - | TGCGCCAGCAGCCTGCAGAGGGGGCACAATGAGCAGTTCTTC | CASSLQRGHNEQFF
TRBJ1-1 | TRBV30 | TRBD1 | few | TGTGCCTGGAGTGTATTTCCGGACAGGGTGCCTTTCTTT | CAWSVFPDRVPFF
TRBJ2-7 | TRBV10-2 | TRBD2 | - | TGCGCCAGCAATAAGCTAGCGGGAGGCTCCTACGAGCAGTACTTC | CASNKLAGGSYEQYF
TRBJ1-4 | TRBV11-2 | - | - | TGTGCCAGCAGCTTAGGTGGACTGGAACTGTTTTTT | CASSLGGLELFF
TRBJ2-7 | TRBV5-4 | TRBD2 | - | TGTGCCAGCAGCCGAGTCAGCCTAGCGGGCTTATACGAGCAGTACTTC | CASSRVSLAGLYEQYF
TRBJ2-7 | TRBV6-5 | TRBD1 | few | TGTGCCAGCAGTCCCGGGACAGGGTACTACGAGCAGTACTTC | CASSPGTGYYEQYF
TRBJ2-1 | TRBV6-5 | - | - | TGTGCCAGCAGCGCGGGGGCTGTTGAGCAGTTCTTC | CASSAGAVEQFF
TRBJ1-4 | TRBV2 | - | - | TGTGCCAGCAGTGTATTCGGTGGGAGTTTGGAAAAACTGTTTTTT | CASSVFGGSLEKLFF
TRBJ1-4 | TRBV10-2 | - | - | TGCGCCAGCAGTGAGCCTAGGGGGAGGGAAACTAATGAAAAACTGTTTTTT | CASSEPRGRETNEKLFF
TRBJ2-5 | TRBV7-9 | TRBD1 | few | TGTGCCAGCAGCCCGTGGGGACAGGGGGCCCAAGAGACCCAGTACTTC | CASSPWGQGAQETQYF
TRBJ1-1 | TRBV29-1 | - | - | TGCAGCGTTGAAGGGGGGGTCCTCGACACTGAAGCTTTCTTT | CSVEGGVLDTEAFF
TRBJ2-7 | TRBV6-1 | - | - | TGTGCCAGCATGAGGGACTCCTACGAGCAGTACTTC | CASMRDSYEQYF
TRBJ2-3 | TRBV10-3 | TRBD2 | few | TGTGCCATCAGTGTGCGAGCGGGACGCACAGATACGCAGTATTTT | CAISVRAGRTDTQYF
TRBJ2-2 | TRBV10-1 | TRBD1 | - | TGCGCCAGCAGTTCCGAAACGGACAGGGGGCCTAGTCTCACCGGGGAGCTGTTTTTT | CASSSETDRGPSLTGELFF
TRBJ2-1 | TRBV7-2 | TRBD2 | - | TGTGCCAGCAGCCCATTCACGCTAGCGGGAGGATACAATGAGCAGTTCTTC | CASSPFTLAGGYNEQFF
TRBJ1-2 | TRBV2 | - | - | TGTGCCAGCAGTGAGCCGGGCGGGTATGGCTACACCTTC | CASSEPGGYGYTF
TRBJ2-1 | TRBV4-1 | - | - | TGCGCCAGCAGCCAAGTACTGGGGCTCGATCAGTTCTTC | CASSQVLGLDQFF
TRBJ2-7 | TRBV27 | TRBD2 | few | TGTGCCAGCAGTTTGTCATGGGGGGGCTACGAGCAGTACTTC | CASSLSWGGYEQYF
TRBJ1-2 | TRBV6-1 | - | - | TGTGCCAGCGTAACAGGGTCGTATGGCTACACCTTC | CASVTGSYGYTF
TRBJ1-1 | TRBV18 | TRBD1 | - | TGTGCCAGCTCGGACAGGGAAAGAATGAACACTGAAGCTTTCTTT | CASSDRERMNTEAFF
TRBJ2-1 | TRBV6-1 | - | - | TGTGCCAGCAGTTCGGACGTTAATGAGGGTGAGCAGTTCTTC | CASSSDVNEGEQFF
TRBJ2-2 | TRBV28 | TRBD2 | once | TGTGCCAGCAGTTCTCCCGGGACTAGGGGTACCGGGGAGCTGTTTTTT | CASSSPGTRGTGELFF
TRBJ1-2 | TRBV9 | TRBD1 | - | TGTGCCAGCAGCGTAGCTAGACAGGGGGAGTTCAATGGCTACACCTTC | CASSVARQGEFNGYTF
TRBJ2-1 | TRBV6-5 | TRBD2 | - | TGTGCCAGCAGCCCCGGACTAGCGACCTACAATGAGCAGTTCTTC | CASSPGLATYNEQFF
TRBJ2-7 | TRBV4-1 | TRBD2 | - | TGCGCCAGCAGGTATCTAGCGGGAGCCGACGAGCAGTACTTC | CASRYLAGADEQYF
TRBJ1-1 | TRBV11-2 | TRBD1 | - | TGTGCCAGCAGGAAAAGGGTTACAGGGGTCACGAACACTGAAGCTTTCTTT | CASRKRVTGVTNTEAFF
TRBJ1-1 | TRBV4-1 | TRBD1 | - | TGCGCCAGCAGCCAAGTGGGACAGACAAAGACTGAAGCTTTCTTT | CASSQVGQTKTEAFF
TRBJ2-1 | TRBV7-9 | TRBD1 | few | TGTGCCAGCAGCTCCTACAGGGGAAGCTCCTACAATGAGCAGTTCTTC | CASSSYRGSSYNEQFF
TRBJ1-4 | TRBV13 | TRBD1 | few | TGTGCCAGCGCGATGACAGGGCGTAGTGAAAAACTGTTTTTT | CASAMTGRSEKLFF
TRBJ2-2 | TRBV29-1 | - | - | TGCAGCGTATCCACGAACACCGGGGAGCTGTTTTTT | CSVSTNTGELFF
TRBJ1-2 | TRBV5-6 | - | - | TGTGCCAGCAGCCATTTACAGGGTAGGGACCTCTATGGCTACACCTTC | CASSHLQGRDLYGYTF
TRBJ1-1 | TRBV6-6 | - | - | TGTGCCAGCAGCTCCTGGGGGGACACTGAAGCTTTCTTT | CASSSWGDTEAFF
TRBJ2-1 | TRBV28 | - | - | TGTGCCAGCAGGCAACCACAGGCCATATACAATGAGCAGTTCTTC | CASRQPQAIYNEQFF
TRBJ1-1 | TRBV9 | TRBD1 | - | TGTGCCAGCAGCGTAGGACAGGGGAACACTGAAGCTTTCTTT | CASSVGQGNTEAFF
TRBJ1-5 | TRBV19 | - | - | TGTGCCACAGGTACAGGGTTGAGTCAGCCCCAGCATTTT | CATGTGLSQPQHF
TRBJ2-7 | TRBV7-2 | TRBD1 | - | TGTGCCAGCAGCCGGACAGGGGGCTACGAGCAGTACTTC | CASSRTGGYEQYF
TRBJ1-2 | TRBV7-2 | - | - | TGTGCCAGCAGCTTAATGGCGGATGGCTACACCTTC | CASSLMADGYTF
TRBJ2-2 | TRBV7-9 | TRBD1 | - | TGTGCCAACCACGACAGGGAGTCTAACACCGGGGAGCTGTTTTTT | CANHDRESNTGELFF
TRBJ2-7 | TRBV5-1 | - | - | TGCGCCAGCAGCTGGTCCCCGGGAGCGGCAAACGAGCAGTACTTC | CASSWSPGAANEQYF
TRBJ1-1 | TRBV28 | TRBD1 | - | TGTGCCAGTACCAGCCCGACAGGGGGAAGGTCTGAAGCTTTCTTT | CASTSPTGGRSEAFF
TRBJ1-2 | TRBV28 | - | - | TGTGCCAGCAGTTCCCCCAAGAGTCCCTATGGCTACACCTTC | CASSSPKSPYGYTF
TRBJ2-5 | TRBV28 | - | once | TGTGCCAGCAGTAGGGACTCCCAAGAGACCCAGTACTTC | CASSRDSQETQYF
TRBJ1-5 | TRBV6-5 | - | - | TGTGCCAGCACCTCCGGGGGGGGACAGCCCCAGCATTTT | CASTSGGGQPQHF
TRBJ2-7 | TRBV14 | TRBD1 | few | TGTGCCAGCAGCCAACTTCGGACAGGTACTTCCTACGAGCAGTACTTC | CASSQLRTGTSYEQYF
TRBJ2-5 | TRBV14 | - | few | TGTGCCAGCAGCCAAGCCCTACAGGGGACCCAGTACTTC | CASSQALQGTQYF
TRBJ1-4 | TRBV6-5 | - | - | TGTGCCAGCAGTTGGGGGGGGGAAAAACTGTTTTTT | CASSWGGEKLFF
TRBJ2-3 | TRBV5-6 | TRBD1 | - | TGTGCCAGCAGCTTTTTGGACAGGAAGACAGATACGCAGTATTTT | CASSFLDRKTDTQYF
TRBJ1-1 | TRBV10-3 | - | few | TGTGCCATCAGTGACCCCAGGGAGGGCACTGAAGCTTTCTTT | CAISDPREGTEAFF
TRBJ2-7 | TRBV28 | - | - | TGTGCCAGCAGCCCGGGGTACGAGCAGTACTTC | CASSPGYEQYF
TRBJ2-1 | TRBV7-3 | TRBD2 | few | TGTGCCAGCAGCTGGGGGGGACCTAACAATGAGCAGTTCTTC | CASSWGGPNNEQFF